Below, one TCR beta chain is given with its context. No antigen is known for it. Assay: immunoSEQ multiplex PCR; the TCRdb copy retains only in-frame clones and omits some. The data show approximately 65,000 clones, roughly 93% seen once. PRAID featured prominent immunodeficiency. This sample stems from a study of stem cell transplantation in POMP-related autoinflammatory disease. Broader study findings: PRAID patients trended toward lower TRB diversity and higher clonality in all analyzed T-cell subsets. Unique TRB V-J gene pairings were limited in number in patients with PRAID.

Germline-derived CDR1 and CDR2 are WSHSY and SAAADI. This CDR3 has 16 residues. After removal of 5 bases from V and 8 bases from J, the junction contained 12 bases not matched to a gene. The TCR was taken from a human patient with POMP-related autoinflammation and immune dysregulation (PRAID). Some T cells may have originated in the graft donor. The chain employs TRBV10-2 and TRBJ1-4, with 9 bases lining up with TRBD1. The material sequenced was CD4+ T cells from PBMCs, taken after stem cell transplantation. Written as DNA, the CDR3 is TGCGCCAGCAGTCGGGACAGGGTCCACTCCGGCGAAAAACTGTTTTTT. Its translation: CASSRDRVHSGEKLFF.